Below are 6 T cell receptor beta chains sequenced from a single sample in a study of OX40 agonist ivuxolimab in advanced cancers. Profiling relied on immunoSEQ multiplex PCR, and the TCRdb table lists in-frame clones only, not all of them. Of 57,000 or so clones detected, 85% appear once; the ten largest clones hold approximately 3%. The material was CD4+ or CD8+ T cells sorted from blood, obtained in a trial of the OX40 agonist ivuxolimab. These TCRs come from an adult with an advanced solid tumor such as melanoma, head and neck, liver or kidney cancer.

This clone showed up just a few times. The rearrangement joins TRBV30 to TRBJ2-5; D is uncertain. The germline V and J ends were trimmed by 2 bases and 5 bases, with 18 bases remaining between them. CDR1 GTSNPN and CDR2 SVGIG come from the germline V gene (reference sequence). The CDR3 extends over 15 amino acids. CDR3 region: CAWSPGRQMFETQYF. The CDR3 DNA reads TGTGCCTGGAGTCCAGGTCGGCAAATGTTCGAGACCCAGTACTTC.

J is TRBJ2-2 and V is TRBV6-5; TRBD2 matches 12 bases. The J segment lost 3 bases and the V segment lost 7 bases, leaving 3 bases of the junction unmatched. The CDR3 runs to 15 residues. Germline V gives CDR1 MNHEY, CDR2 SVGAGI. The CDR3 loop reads CASNGLAGHTGELFF. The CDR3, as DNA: TGTGCCAGCAACGGACTAGCGGGGCACACCGGGGAGCTGTTTTTT.

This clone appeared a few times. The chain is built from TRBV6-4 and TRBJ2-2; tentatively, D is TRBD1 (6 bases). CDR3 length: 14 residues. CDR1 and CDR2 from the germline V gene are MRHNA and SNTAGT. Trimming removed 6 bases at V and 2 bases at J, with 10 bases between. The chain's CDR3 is CASSTGTNTGELFF. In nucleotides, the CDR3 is TGTGCCAGCAGCACAGGGACCAACACCGGGGAGCTGTTTTTT.

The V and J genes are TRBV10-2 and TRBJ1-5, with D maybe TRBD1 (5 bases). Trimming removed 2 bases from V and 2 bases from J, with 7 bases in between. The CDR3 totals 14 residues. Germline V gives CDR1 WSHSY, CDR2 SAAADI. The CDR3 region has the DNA TGCGCCAGCAGTGAGGTACAGGGCAATCAGCCCCAGCATTTT. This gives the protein CASSEVQGNQPQHF.

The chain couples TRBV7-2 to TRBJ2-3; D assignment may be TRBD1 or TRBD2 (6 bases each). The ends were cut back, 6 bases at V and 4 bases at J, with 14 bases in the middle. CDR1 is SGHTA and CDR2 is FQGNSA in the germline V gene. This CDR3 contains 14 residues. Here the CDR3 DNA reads TGTGCCAGCAGGCCCGGGGGCGGCGCAGATACGCAGTATTTT. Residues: CASRPGGGADTQYF.

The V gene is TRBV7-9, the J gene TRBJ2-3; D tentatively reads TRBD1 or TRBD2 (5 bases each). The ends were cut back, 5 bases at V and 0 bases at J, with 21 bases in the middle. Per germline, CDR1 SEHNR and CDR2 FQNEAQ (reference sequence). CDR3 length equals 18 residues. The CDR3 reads CASSHKAWGSGSTDTQYF. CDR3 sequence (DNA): TGTGCCAGCAGCCATAAAGCGTGGGGGTCAGGTAGCACAGATACGCAGTATTTT. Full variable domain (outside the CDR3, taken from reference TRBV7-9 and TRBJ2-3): DTGVSQNPRHKITKRGQNVTFRCDPISEHNRLYWYRQTLGQGPEFLTYFQNEAQLEKSRLLSDRFSAERPKGSFSTLEIQRTEQGDSAMYLCASSHKAWGSGSTDTQYFGPGTRLTVL.